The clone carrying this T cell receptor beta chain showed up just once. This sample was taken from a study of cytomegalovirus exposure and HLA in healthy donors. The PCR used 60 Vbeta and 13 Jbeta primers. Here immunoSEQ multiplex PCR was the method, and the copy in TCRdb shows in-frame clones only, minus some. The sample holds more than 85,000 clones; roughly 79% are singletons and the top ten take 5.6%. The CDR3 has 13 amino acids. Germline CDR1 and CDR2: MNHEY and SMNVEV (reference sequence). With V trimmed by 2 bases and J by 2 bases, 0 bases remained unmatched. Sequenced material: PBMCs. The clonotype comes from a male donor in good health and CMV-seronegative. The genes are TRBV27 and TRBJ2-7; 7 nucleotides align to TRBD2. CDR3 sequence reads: CASSLRGAYEQYF. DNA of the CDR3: TGTGCCAGCAGTTTACGGGGGGCCTACGAGCAGTACTTC.